The source of this T cell receptor beta chain is a study of T cell repertoires in cytomegalovirus infection. The V segment lost 2 bases and the J segment 3 bases; nucleotides outside the gene matches: 7. The CDR3 has 18 amino acids. CDR1 and CDR2 (germline): MNHEY, SMNVEV (reference sequence). From the reads, TCRdb called clonotypes with MiXCR, one entry per CDR3 protein. The table lists roughly 760,000 distinct CDR3 sequences, 35% of them singletons. A remark on this clonotype: Its antigen is unknown.

Findings of the study overall: Across the ex vivo response, the dominant clonotypes were HLA-C-restricted CMV-specific TCR beta clonotypes.

This TCR was recovered from a human donor in good health (CMV status not recorded). Some clones in this sample may be carry-over from other donors' samples. The specimen was PBMCs. This chain joins TRBV27 and TRBJ2-2; 12 bases are a match to TRBD2. CDR3 in amino acids: CASSLNLAGGHDTGELFF. CDR3 coding DNA: TGTGCCAGCAGTTTAAACCTAGCGGGAGGGCATGACACCGGGGAGCTGTTTTTT.